The next 18 T cell receptor beta chains were all read from a single sample in a study of response to subunit inactivated influenza vaccine. TCRdb redid the calling of the RT-PCR reads with MiXCR, one entry per CDR3 protein. The data contain 150,000 to 200,000 distinct CDR3 sequences, roughly 12% of them singletons. These sequences were also reported in another study, on T cells expressing NK-cell markers. In that study: With UMIs, 5'RACE template switching was used to make TCR beta cDNA.

Material: CD8+ T cells sorted from PBMCs, obtained 11 to 12 days after vaccination. Receptors originate from a man aged 45-65 years who received an inactivated influenza vaccine.

The chain couples TRBV11-3 to TRBJ2-5; 9 nucleotides match TRBD2. This CDR3 is built from 16 residues. V lost 1 base, J lost 4 bases, and 7 bases stayed unmatched. Germline CDR1 SGHNT, CDR2 YENEEA. CDR3 loop: CASSLAPLAGLETQYF. CDR3 coding DNA: TGTGCCAGCAGCTTAGCACCGCTAGCGGGATTAGAGACCCAGTACTTC.

The V and J genes are TRBV2 and TRBJ2-7; TRBD1 matches at 8 bases. V shed 3 bases, J shed 3 bases, and the junction held 7 bases outside the gene matches. CDR1 is SNHLY, CDR2 FYNNEI, per germline. This CDR3 has 15 amino acids. CDR3 nucleotide sequence: TGTGCCAGCAGTGACTTGGGACAGGCGATCTACGAGCAGTACTTC. Translated, it gives CASSDLGQAIYEQYF. Complete variable domain (other parts from reference TRBV2 and TRBJ2-7): EPEVTQTPSHQVTQMGQEVILRCVPISNHLYFYWYRQILGQKVEFLVSFYNNEISEKSEIFDDQFSVERPDGSNFTLKIRSTKLEDSAMYFCASSDLGQAIYEQYFGPGTRLTVT.

This clonotype was detected ten times or more. This chain joins TRBV10-2 and TRBJ2-3; no clear D gene. This CDR3 has 11 residues. The germline V gene has CDR1 WSHSY and CDR2 SAAADI. Trimming took off 6 bases at V and 4 bases at J, with 5 bases between the two ends. CDR3 protein: CASRSPDTQYF. The CDR3 coding sequence is TGCGCCAGCAGATCCCCAGATACGCAGTATTTT.

The chain links TRBV7-2 to TRBJ2-5; D possibly matches TRBD1 or TRBD2 (6 bases each). In germline, CDR1 is SGHTA, CDR2 FQGNSA. This CDR3 region has 16 residues. V was cut by 1 base and J by 4 bases, with 16 bases left in between. CDR3 sequence reads: CASSLGVRGGGETQYF. In DNA, the CDR3 is TGTGCCAGCAGCTTAGGAGTCCGAGGGGGAGGAGAGACCCAGTACTTC.

The chain employs TRBV7-9 and TRBJ2-7; D ambiguous. This CDR3 contains 14 residues. V lost 3 bases, J lost 2 bases, and 11 bases lay in between. The germline CDR1 and CDR2 sequences are SEHNR and FQNEAQ (reference sequence). CDR3 bases: TGTGCCAGCAGCTTCCAGACTGTTACCTACGAGCAGTACTTC. Amino acid sequence: CASSFQTVTYEQYF.

In this sample, this clonotype turned up many times. V is TRBV6-4 and J is TRBJ2-1, with 13 nucleotides matching TRBD2. This CDR3 comprises 14 residues. J gave up 13 bases and V 3 bases, and 6 bases lay outside the gene matches. The germline V gene has CDR1 MRHNA and CDR2 SNTAGT. CDR3 sequence: CASSDSGLAGVQFF. CDR3 coding DNA: TGTGCCAGCAGTGATAGTGGACTAGCGGGAGTACAGTTCTTC.

The V call is TRBV6-5, the J call TRBJ1-6; no definite D call. In germline, CDR1 is MNHEY, CDR2 SVGAGI. This CDR3 spans 15 amino acids. The ends were cut back, 2 bases at V and 0 bases at J, with 5 bases in the middle. This CDR3 is CASSYGGSYNSPLHF. The CDR3 DNA sequence: TGTGCCAGCAGTTACGGCGGCTCCTATAATTCACCCCTCCACTTT.

This sequence joins TRBV7-3 and TRBJ2-7; 7 bases agree with TRBD1. V was clipped by 6 bases and J by 3 bases; unmatched bases: 5. The length of the CDR3 is 13 residues. Germline V gives CDR1 SGHTA, CDR2 FQGTGA. The DNA of the CDR3 is TGTGCCAGCAGTAAGGACAGGTACTACGAGCAGTACTTC. It specifies CASSKDRYYEQYF.

This chain joins TRBV18 and TRBJ2-6; TRBD1 aligns across 9 bases. Germline V lookup: CDR1 KGHSH, CDR2 LQKENI. The CDR3 is made up of 17 amino acids. The V gene end was trimmed by 5 bases and the J gene end by 2 bases; junction bases not matched to a gene: 7. Here the CDR3 reads CASSTRDREAGANVLTF. The CDR3, as DNA: TGTGCCAGCTCAACCCGGGACAGGGAAGCTGGGGCCAACGTCCTGACTTTC.

Note on this clonotype: A much larger clone differs by one base, so this may be a read error. This rearrangement joins TRBV12-3 or TRBV12-4 to TRBJ2-7; no firm D call. Trimming took 6 bases from V and 3 from J, leaving 6 bases between them. This CDR3 is built from 11 residues. CDR3 sequence reads: CASSAHYEQYF. CDR3 DNA: TGTGCCAGCAGCGCTCACTACGAGCAGTACTTC.

The chain links TRBV20-1 to TRBJ2-1; D call uncertain. Trimming took off 8 bases at V and 1 base at J, with 18 bases between the two ends. CDR1 is DFQATT and CDR2 is SNEGSKA in the germline V gene (reference sequence). The CDR3 spans 15 residues. Here the CDR3 reads CSTPNWRSSYNEQFF. CDR3 in DNA: TGCAGTACGCCCAACTGGCGGAGTTCCTACAATGAGCAGTTCTTC.

In this sample, this clonotype turned up many times. Here the CDR3 DNA reads TGCGCCAGCAGCTTGGCCGGTCCTGAAGCTTTCTTT. It specifies CASSLAGPEAFF. The chain has TRBV5-1 and TRBJ1-1, with D unclear. Germline V gene lookup returns CDR1 SGHRS and CDR2 YFSETQ. The CDR3 extends over 12 amino acids. V lost 0 bases and J 6 bases, leaving 6 bases between the germline ends. Using reference TRBV5-1 and TRBJ1-1 for the parts outside the CDR3, the full variable domain is KAGVTQTPRYLIKTRGQQVTLSCSPISGHRSVSWYQQTPGQGLQFLFEYFSETQRNKGNFPGRFSGRQFSNSRSEMNVSTLELGDSALYLCASSLAGPEAFFGQGTRLTVV.

The rearrangement uses TRBV7-6 and TRBJ1-5; D gene ambiguous. The CDR3 covers 13 residues. Germline CDR1 reads SGHVS; CDR2 reads FNYEAQ. V shed 1 base and J shed 10 bases, with 11 bases lying between them. The CDR3 bases are TGTGCCAGCAGCTTAGGGCCGTATAATCCCCAGCATTTT. It encodes CASSLGPYNPQHF.

V and J are TRBV24-1 and TRBJ2-1, with TRBD2 matching 7 bases. V lost 4 bases and J lost 6; bases outside the gene matches: 14. Germline V gives CDR1 KGHDR, CDR2 SFDVKD. The CDR3 is 17 amino acids. CDR3 bases: TGTGCCACCAGTGACTCTGCCTACACTAGCGTGGCCAATGAGCAGTTCTTC. This sequence encodes CATSDSAYTSVANEQFF.

This clonotype turned up a few times. V usage is TRBV28 and J usage is TRBJ2-2; possibly TRBD1 for D (6 bases). CDR1 is MDHEN, CDR2 SYDVKM, per germline. Trimming pared 10 bases from V and 1 base from J, leaving 16 bases between. The CDR3 consists of 15 residues. The CDR3, as DNA: TGTGCCACCTTAAAGACAGGATTGAACACCGGGGAGCTGTTTTTT. Translating gives CATLKTGLNTGELFF.

The V call is TRBV28, the J call TRBJ1-1; no definite D call. Trimming pared 5 bases from V and 1 base from J, leaving 14 bases between. The germline V gene encodes CDR1 MDHEN and CDR2 SYDVKM. This CDR3 region has 15 residues. Written as DNA, the CDR3 is TGTGCCAGCAGTCCCTTCCTTGTTGGGAACACTGAAGCTTTCTTT. Encoded protein: CASSPFLVGNTEAFF.

This clonotype was found a few times. The genes are TRBV2 and TRBJ2-7; D is undetermined. The germline V and J ends were trimmed by 2 bases and 5 bases, with 10 bases remaining between them. Germline V gene lookup returns CDR1 SNHLY and CDR2 FYNNEI. This CDR3 has 13 amino acids. DNA of the CDR3: TGTGCCAGCAGTGAAACTCGGACCAACGAGCAGTACTTC. Its protein product is CASSETRTNEQYF.

This clonotype was found a few times. This rearrangement joins TRBV5-4 to TRBJ2-3; D is unresolved. CDR1 and CDR2 from the germline V gene are SGHNT and YYREEE (reference sequence). Trimming shortened V by 2 bases and J by 5 bases, and 9 bases separated the two germline ends. The CDR3 covers 13 residues. The DNA of the CDR3 is TGTGCCAGCAGCTTTACGGAACGAGATACGCAGTATTTT. Its protein product is CASSFTERDTQYF.